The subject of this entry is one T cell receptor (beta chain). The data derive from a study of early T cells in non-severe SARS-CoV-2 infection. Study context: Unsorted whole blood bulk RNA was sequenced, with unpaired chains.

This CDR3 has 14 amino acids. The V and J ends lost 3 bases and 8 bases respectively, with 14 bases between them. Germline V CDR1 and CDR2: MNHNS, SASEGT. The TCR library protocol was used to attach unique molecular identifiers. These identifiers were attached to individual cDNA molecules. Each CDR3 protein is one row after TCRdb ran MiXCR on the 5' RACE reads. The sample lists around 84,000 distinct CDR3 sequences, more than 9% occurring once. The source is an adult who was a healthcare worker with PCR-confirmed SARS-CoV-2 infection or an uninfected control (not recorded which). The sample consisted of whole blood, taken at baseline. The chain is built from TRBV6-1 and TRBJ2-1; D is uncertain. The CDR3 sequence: CASSDTPTLDEQFF. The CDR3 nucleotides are TGTGCCAGCAGTGACACACCGACTTTAGATGAGCAGTTCTTC.